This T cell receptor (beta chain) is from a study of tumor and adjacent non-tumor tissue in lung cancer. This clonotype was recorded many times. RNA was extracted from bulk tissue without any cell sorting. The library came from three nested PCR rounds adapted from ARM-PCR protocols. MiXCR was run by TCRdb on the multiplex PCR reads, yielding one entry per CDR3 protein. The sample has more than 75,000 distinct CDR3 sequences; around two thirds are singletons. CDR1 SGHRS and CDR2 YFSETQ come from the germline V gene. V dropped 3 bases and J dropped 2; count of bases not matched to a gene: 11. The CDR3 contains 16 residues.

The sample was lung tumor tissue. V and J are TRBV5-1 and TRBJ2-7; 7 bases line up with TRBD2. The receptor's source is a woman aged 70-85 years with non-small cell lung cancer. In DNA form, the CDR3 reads TGCGCCAGCAGCTGGCCGGTGGGCGGGAGTCCCTACGAGCAGTACTTC. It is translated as CASSWPVGGSPYEQYF. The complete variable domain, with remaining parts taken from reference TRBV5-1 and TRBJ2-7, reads KAGVTQTPRYLIKTRGQQVTLSCSPISGHRSVSWYQQTPGQGLQFLFEYFSETQRNKGNFPGRFSGRQFSNSRSEMNVSTLELGDSALYLCASSWPVGGSPYEQYFGPGTRLTVT.